Listed below are T cell receptor beta chains from one sample, sequenced in a study of T cells in Graves' hyperthyroidism and ophthalmopathy. A single record per CDR3 protein comes from TCRdb applying MiXCR to the multiplex PCR reads. The data show fewer than 400,000 distinct CDR3 sequences, 15% to 19% seen once. The sample was blood. All receptors derive from a woman aged 18-30 years with Graves' hyperthyroidism that later progressed to Graves' ophthalmopathy. The conserved cysteine and the conserved F or W are not part of the CDR3 here. D genes are given only for firm matches.

TRBV5-1 TRBD1 ASAATGKNEKLF
TRBV5-1 NA ASRAGLGGNWELF
TRBV6-1 NA ASSETQWGVLYEQY
TRBV10-3 NA AIRRTDITDTQY
TRBV7-3 NA ASSFAGGNSPLH
TRBV6-1 NA ASSFTGRIYEQY
TRBV10-2 NA ASSGNSYNEQF
TRBV2 TRBD2 ASSDRLAGNSYNEQF
TRBV9 TRBD2 ASTLGSSGRRDTGELF
TRBV28 TRBD1 ASSLRLPGQGANEQF
TRBV3-1 NA ASSQGPSQPTQY
TRBV12-5 TRBD2 ASGLVLAGDPNEQF
TRBV10-2 TRBD2 ASTPGLGDNEQF
TRBV7-2 TRBD2 ASSLSGASGRARHGDTQY
TRBV28 NA ASSLLSATNEKLF
TRBV20-1 TRBD1 SASLDRAFTGELF
TRBV12-3/TRBV12-4 TRBD2 ASSPKPGGAYEQY
TRBV7-2 NA ASSPHPGPVQPQH
TRBV20-1 TRBD2 SARDNQAGGSYEQY
TRBV14 TRBD2 ASSQGLAGISYEQY
TRBV20-1 TRBD2 SVKSEWRLAGEGNEQF
TRBV10-3 TRBD1 AISESGTGWYNEQF
TRBV2 TRBD2 ASTPGGLAGRNEQF
TRBV12-3/TRBV12-4 TRBD2 ASRGLAGGRDTQY
TRBV11-2 TRBD1 ASSFFRGQITGELF
TRBV7-9 NA ASSLNVRHGYT
TRBV7-8 TRBD2 ASSIGLAGYNEQF
TRBV3-1 NA ASSQDSYYGYT
TRBV24-1 NA ATSAGTKQF
TRBV12-3/TRBV12-4 TRBD1 ASSTTGQGSTDTQY
TRBV12-3/TRBV12-4 TRBD1 ASGLRQGATEAF
TRBV11-3 TRBD1 ASSATGGQETQY
TRBV27 NA ASRNFQGDIGYT
TRBV9 TRBD1 ASSVDRGPLGSNQPQH
TRBV9 NA ASSVGGRDDEQY
TRBV30 NA AWSVGYNEQF
TRBV4-1 NA ASSKLGGLPYEQY
TRBV24-1 TRBD1 ATSGKQGANTGELF
TRBV18 NA ASSPRTEGHTIY
TRBV27 TRBD1 ASSSRAPGTGGTEAF
TRBV19 TRBD2 ASSISARTSGQETQY
TRBV12-3/TRBV12-4 NA ASRSISEQF
TRBV15 TRBD1 ATSRGVARTGDHNEQF
TRBV20-1 NA SARGIRHNEQF
TRBV6-1 TRBD2 ASTGEAGRYEQY
TRBV13 TRBD2 ASSLTGLAGFQETQY
TRBV6-1 TRBD1 AVSGQGVTDTQY
TRBV20-1 TRBD2 SARMLAGGYEQY
TRBV20-1 TRBD2 SARDLLADPRDEQF
TRBV28 NA ASSLWPGKNTEAF
TRBV29-1 NA SVVASGANTGELF